Listed below are T cell receptor beta chains from one sample, sequenced in a study of T cell repertoires in cytomegalovirus infection. These receptors have no identified antigens. TCRdb re-called the reads through MiXCR, storing one row per CDR3 protein. The sample has a few hundred thousand distinct CDR3 sequences, just under 30% seen once. The material was cultured PBMCs, obtained from culture after CMV antigen stimulation. The receptors shown here come from a human donor in good health (CMV status not recorded). Some clones in this sample may be carry-over from other donors' samples. Each CDR3 is given with its conserved first and last residue. A D gene is named only where the DNA matches it firmly. Not all rows give a size; the values are once, few, many and, for expanded clones, a class.

TRBD1 - TRBJ1-5 TRBV7-6 CASSNQQGMINQPQHF TGTGCCAGCAGCAACCAACAGGGGATGATTAATCAGCCCCAGCATTTT
- many TRBJ2-1 TRBV6-1 CASSGELLLYNEQFF TGTGCCAGCAGTGGAGAGCTGCTGCTTTACAATGAGCAGTTCTTC
TRBD1 - TRBJ1-2 TRBV7-3 CASSQTGVWGYTF TGTGCCAGCAGCCAAACAGGGGTCTGGGGCTACACCTTC
TRBD1 - TRBJ1-1 TRBV12-3/TRBV12-4 CASSRHLAQGRTEAFF TGTGCCAGCAGCCGCCACCTGGCACAGGGGAGGACTGAAGCTTTCTTT
TRBD1 - TRBJ2-2 TRBV2 CASSTGTVNTGELFF TGTGCCAGCAGCACCGGGACAGTGAACACCGGGGAGCTGTTTTTT
TRBD1 - TRBJ2-3 TRBV11-2 CASRPTPRDRGTDTQYF TGTGCCAGCAGACCAACCCCCCGGGACAGGGGAACAGATACGCAGTATTTT
- - TRBJ1-5 TRBV6-5 CASRRNRDQPQHF TGTGCCAGCAGACGAAACAGGGATCAGCCCCAGCATTTT
- - TRBJ2-2 TRBV7-7 CASSLASVRNTGELFF TGTGCTAGCAGCTTAGCGTCAGTCAGAAACACCGGGGAGCTGTTTTTT
- few TRBJ1-2 TRBV3-1 CASRGGLTNGYTF TGTGCCAGTAGGGGAGGGCTTACAAATGGCTACACCTTC
- few TRBJ1-3 TRBV2 CASKGSRSGNTIYF TGTGCCAGCAAAGGCTCTCGCTCTGGAAACACCATATATTTT
TRBD1 few TRBJ1-2 TRBV4-2 CASSQEPGQGNYGYTF TGTGCCAGCAGCCAAGAACCGGGACAGGGGAACTATGGCTACACCTTC
- many TRBJ1-2 TRBV7-2 CASSFTFDRDYGYTF TGTGCCAGCAGCTTCACGTTCGACCGGGATTATGGCTACACCTTC
- - TRBJ1-4 TRBV7-2 CASSLAGPNEKLFF TGTGCCAGCAGCTTAGCAGGGCCGAATGAAAAACTGTTTTTT
TRBD2 few TRBJ2-1 TRBV10-3 CAISEFLTGTSGYNEQFF TGTGCCATCAGTGAGTTCCTAACCGGGACTAGCGGATACAATGAGCAGTTCTTC
TRBD2 many TRBJ2-2 TRBV7-2 CASSLKLAGNTGELFF TGTGCCAGCAGCTTAAAACTAGCGGGGAACACCGGGGAGCTGTTTTTT
- - TRBJ1-3 TRBV11-2 CASSTGLENTIYF TGTGCCAGCAGCACCGGGTTAGAAAACACCATATATTTT
TRBD2 many TRBJ2-3 TRBV7-2 CASSLSSRLAGRTDTQYF TGTGCCAGCAGCTTAAGCTCGAGACTAGCGGGGCGCACAGATACGCAGTATTTT
- - TRBJ2-3 TRBV19 CASSIGLGTDTQYF TGTGCCAGTAGTATAGGACTAGGCACAGATACGCAGTATTTT
- - TRBJ2-1 TRBV11-2 CASSFAGLYNEQFF TGTGCCAGCAGCTTTGCGGGCCTGTACAATGAGCAGTTCTTC
TRBD1 - TRBJ2-3 TRBV14 CASSSAGTATTDTQYF TGTGCCAGCAGCTCTGCCGGGACAGCTACCACAGATACGCAGTATTTT
TRBD2 many TRBJ2-1 TRBV7-2 CASSLMAGVNEQFF TGTGCCAGCAGCTTAATGGCGGGAGTCAATGAGCAGTTCTTC